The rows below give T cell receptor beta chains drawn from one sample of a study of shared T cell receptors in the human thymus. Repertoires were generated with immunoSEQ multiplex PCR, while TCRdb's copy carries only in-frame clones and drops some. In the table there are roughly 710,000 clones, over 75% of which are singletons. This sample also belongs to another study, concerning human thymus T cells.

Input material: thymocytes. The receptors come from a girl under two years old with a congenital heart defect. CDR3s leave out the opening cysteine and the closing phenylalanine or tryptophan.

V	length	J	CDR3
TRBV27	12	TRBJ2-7	ASSARQGAYEQY
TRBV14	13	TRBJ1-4	ASSQVSSTNEKLF
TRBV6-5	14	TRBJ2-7	ASSSSRQVPRGEQY
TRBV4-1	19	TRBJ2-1	ASSQGGAAQGALISYNEQF
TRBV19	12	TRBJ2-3	ASSDLLGLGTQY
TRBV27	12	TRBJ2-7	ASSLRQGPYEQY
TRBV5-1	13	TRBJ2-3	ASSLVRGSTDTQY
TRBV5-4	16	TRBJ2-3	ASSPQPLAGEGTDTQY
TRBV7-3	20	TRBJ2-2	ASSFGGLTGTSKGVNTGELF
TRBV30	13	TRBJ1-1	AWILHQGMNTEAF
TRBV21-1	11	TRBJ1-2	ATTLWGAYGYT
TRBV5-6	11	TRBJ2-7	ASSLGGGLEQY
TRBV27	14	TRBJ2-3	ASSPTSGGITDTQY
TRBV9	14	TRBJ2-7	ASSVGLAGASYEQY
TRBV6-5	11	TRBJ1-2	ASRGQGLEGYT
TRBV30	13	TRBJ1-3	AWSLDRGRPGGQY